The next 30 T cell receptor beta chains were all read from a single sample in a study of blood T cell repertoires in COVID-19. This table comes from immunoSEQ multiplex PCR, and its TCRdb copy is limited to in-frame clones, with some not included. The sample records approximately 130,000 clones, under 85% being singletons. Sequenced: PBMCs or T cells enriched from blood (not recorded which). These receptors all come from a man aged 30 to 39 who had recovered from COVID-19.

CDR3 DNA sequence: TGCGCCAGCAGCCAAGATCGTTGGGAGGCTAGCACAGATACGCAGTATTTT. As protein: CASSQDRWEASTDTQYF. This rearrangement joins TRBV4-1 to TRBJ2-3; tentative D call: TRBD2 (6 bases). The CDR3 sequence is 17 residues long. Trimming shortened V by 0 bases and J by 0 bases, and 13 bases separated the two germline ends. Germline V CDR1 and CDR2: MGHRA, YSYEKL.

The chain joins TRBV3-1 (or the pseudogene TRBV3-2) to TRBJ2-5, with TRBD2 matching 12 bases. CDR1 is LGHDT and CDR2 is YNNKEL in the germline V gene (reference sequence). V was clipped by 3 bases and J by 2 bases; unmatched bases: 7. CDR3 size: 17 residues. The chain's CDR3 is CASSHRRTSGAQETQYF. The CDR3, as DNA: TGTGCCAGCAGCCACAGAAGGACTAGCGGGGCTCAAGAGACCCAGTACTTC.

The V call is TRBV5-6, the J call TRBJ2-7; maybe TRBD1 (6 bases). Germline V gene data show CDR1 as SGHDT and CDR2 as YYEEEE. V dropped 3 bases and J dropped 0 bases, with 10 bases sitting between them. The CDR3 totals 14 residues. The CDR3 reads CASSSEGGSYEQYF. In DNA form, the CDR3 reads TGTGCCAGCAGCTCCGAAGGGGGCTCCTACGAGCAGTACTTC.

The V call is TRBV19, the J call TRBJ1-1; no clear D. In germline, CDR1 is LNHDA, CDR2 SQIVND (reference sequence). The CDR3 has 13 amino acids. The germline V and J ends were trimmed by 7 bases and 1 base, with 10 bases remaining between them. The CDR3 DNA reads TGTGCCAGTACCTGGGCAGAGAACACTGAAGCTTTCTTT. It translates to CASTWAENTEAFF.

The sample holds a few counts of this clone. The chain has TRBV7-8 and TRBJ1-3; 11 bases align to TRBD1. V lost 0 bases to trimming and J lost 9 bases; unmatched junction nucleotides: 1. Germline values: CDR1 SGHVS, CDR2 FQNEAQ. The CDR3 has 14 residues. The CDR3 DNA sequence: TGTGCCAGCAGCTTAGCGGGACAGGGGGGCACCATATATTTT. This gives the protein CASSLAGQGGTIYF.

This clone is a singleton in its sample. The V and J genes are TRBV11-3 and TRBJ2-3, with TRBD1 matching 8 bases. Trimming took 4 bases from V and 4 from J; bases not matched to a gene: 10. The germline V gene has CDR1 SGHNT and CDR2 YENEEA. This CDR3 has 16 residues. CDR3 DNA: TGTGCCAGCAGCTCCGGACTCCCAGGGGGCCCAGATACGCAGTATTTT. It is translated as CASSSGLPGGPDTQYF.

The chain joins TRBV5-1 to TRBJ1-3; D perhaps matches TRBD1 (5 bases). The CDR3 has 15 amino acids. CDR1 is SGHRS and CDR2 is YFSETQ in the germline V gene. V lost 5 bases, J lost 4 bases, and 16 bases lay in between. This CDR3 reads CASRRTGQGGNTIYF. CDR3 in DNA: TGCGCCAGCAGGAGGACCGGACAAGGCGGAAACACCATATATTTT.

The CDR3 sequence is CASSGTSGPYEQYF. CDR3 sequence (DNA): TGTGCCAGCAGTGGGACTAGCGGACCGTACGAGCAGTACTTC. The chain recombines TRBV2 with TRBJ2-7; 10 bases line up with TRBD2. In germline, CDR1 is SNHLY, CDR2 FYNNEI. The junction had 4 bases not matched to a gene; V was cut back by 4 bases and J by 4 bases. CDR3 size: 14 residues. The variable domain in full, completed from reference TRBV2 and TRBJ2-7, reads EPEVTQTPSHQVTQMGQEVILRCVPISNHLYFYWYRQILGQKVEFLVSFYNNEISEKSEIFDDQFSVERPDGSNFTLKIRSTKLEDSAMYFCASSGTSGPYEQYFGPGTRLTVT.

The chain recombines TRBV27 with TRBJ2-7; 15 nucleotides align to TRBD2. The germline CDR1 and CDR2 sequences are MNHEY and SMNVEV (reference sequence). This CDR3 comprises 18 residues. Losses at the gene ends were 4 bases for V and 0 bases for J; bases not matched to a gene: 7. CDR3 nucleotides: TGTGCCAGCAGTTCCGGACTAGCGGGAGGGACCAGCTCCTACGAGCAGTACTTC. Amino acid sequence: CASSSGLAGGTSSYEQYF.

The rearrangement joins TRBV6-5 to TRBJ1-1; no reliable D call. With 2 bases removed from V and 3 bases from J, the gap between germline ends came to 13 bases. Per germline, CDR1 MNHEY and CDR2 SVGAGI. This CDR3 contains 15 residues. CDR3 amino acids: CASSYLQAVYTEAFF. CDR3 nucleotides: TGTGCCAGCAGTTACCTGCAGGCTGTTTACACTGAAGCTTTCTTT.

The chain carries TRBV25-1 and TRBJ2-7, with D possibly matching TRBD2 (6 bases). Germline V gene lookup returns CDR1 MGHDK and CDR2 SYGVNS. The CDR3 totals 13 residues. Trimming left V 4 bases short and J 3 bases short, with 10 bases between. CDR3 nucleotide sequence: TGTGCCAGCAGTGGAGCGGGTCTCTACGAGCAGTACTTC. This codes for CASSGAGLYEQYF.

This clone was recorded only once. This chain uses TRBV28 with TRBJ2-7; D is possibly TRBD1 (5 bases). V lost 3 bases, J lost 0 bases, and 6 bases lay in between. Germline lookup yields CDR1 MDHEN and CDR2 SYDVKM. The CDR3 is 13 residues long. The CDR3 DNA reads TGTGCCAGCAGTTTTCAGGGCTCCTACGAGCAGTACTTC. This codes for CASSFQGSYEQYF.

This sequence joins TRBV21-1 and TRBJ1-1. TRBV21-1 is a documented pseudogene. The CDR3 loop spans 14 amino acids. CDR3 in amino acids: CASSSPIGNTEAFF. CDR3 sequence (DNA): TGTGCCAGCAGCAGCCCCATCGGGAACACTGAAGCTTTCTTT.

V is TRBV25-1 and J is TRBJ2-5, with D possibly TRBD2 on 6 matching bases. Deletions cut 5 bases from V and 1 base from J, with 14 bases between. CDR3 length: 15 residues. CDR1 is MGHDK and CDR2 is SYGVNS in the germline V gene. DNA for the CDR3: TGTGCCAGCAGTCCCTACTGGGACTCCCAAGAGACCCAGTACTTC. As protein: CASSPYWDSQETQYF.

This clone came up once. The chain recombines TRBV27 with TRBJ2-1, with 9 bases lining up with TRBD2. Germline values: CDR1 MNHEY, CDR2 SMNVEV (reference sequence). The ends lost 2 bases at V and 8 bases at J; junction bases unmatched: 19. The CDR3 sequence is 19 residues long. The CDR3 DNA reads as TGTGCCAGCAGTTTAAGCTACGCGGGAGGGCCCAGGCGGCAGGATGAGCAGTTCTTC. Protein product: CASSLSYAGGPRRQDEQFF.

V and J are TRBV2 and TRBJ2-1; D is uncertain. V lost 7 bases and J lost 6, with 13 bases in between. This CDR3 comprises 13 residues. Per germline, CDR1 SNHLY and CDR2 FYNNEI. CDR3 loop: CASTSRSGNEQFF. CDR3 in DNA: TGTGCCAGCACGTCCCGGTCGGGCAATGAGCAGTTCTTC.

This chain connects TRBV7-2 to TRBJ1-4, with D uncertain. Germline CDR1 and CDR2: SGHTA and FQGNSA. V was trimmed by 3 bases and J by 8 bases, leaving 13 bases between them. This CDR3 contains 14 residues. This CDR3 reads CASSLDGGGEKLFF. CDR3 sequence (DNA): TGTGCCAGCAGCTTGGACGGCGGAGGGGAAAAACTGTTTTTT. Complete variable domain (other parts from reference TRBV7-2 and TRBJ1-4): GAGVSQSPSNKVTEKGKDVELRCDPISGHTALYWYRQSLGQGLEFLIYFQGNSAPDKSGLPSDRFSAERTGGSVSTLTIQRTQQEDSAVYLCASSLDGGGEKLFFGSGTQLSVL.

The V and J genes are TRBV5-1 and TRBJ2-1; 9 bases agree with TRBD1. Germline assignment: CDR1 SGHRS and CDR2 YFSETQ. V dropped 0 bases and J dropped 1; count of bases not matched to a gene: 11. There are 19 residues in the CDR3. CDR3 loop: CASSLVLRTGGMSYNEQFF. The CDR3 DNA reads as TGCGCCAGCAGCTTGGTGTTGCGCACAGGGGGCATGTCCTACAATGAGCAGTTCTTC.

This clone was seen only once. This chain uses TRBV3-1 (or the pseudogene TRBV3-2) with TRBJ2-4; 8 nucleotides agree with TRBD1. Germline CDR1 is LGHDT and CDR2 is YNNKEL (reference sequence). CDR3 size: 15 residues. V lost 2 bases, J lost 5 bases, and 5 bases stayed unmatched. For the CDR3, the DNA is TGTGCCAGCAGCCAACGCGACAGGGGCCAAAACATTCAGTACTTC. Its translation: CASSQRDRGQNIQYF.

This rearrangement joins TRBV11-1 to TRBJ1-1; D is ambiguous. CDR1 is SGHAT and CDR2 is FQDESV in the germline V gene (reference sequence). Trimming took off 3 bases at V and 5 bases at J, with 7 bases between the two ends. CDR3 length equals 12 residues. CDR3 DNA sequence: TGTGCCAGCAGCTTTTCGGGGACTGAAGCTTTCTTT. Translation gives CASSFSGTEAFF.

The chain combines TRBV19 with TRBJ2-7, with a tentative D call TRBD2 (6 bases). The CDR3 loop spans 15 amino acids. CDR1 and CDR2 from the germline V gene are LNHDA and SQIVND (reference sequence). Trimming took off 5 bases at V and 0 bases at J, with 14 bases between the two ends. CDR3 sequence: CASSSQGGGSYEQYF. The CDR3 coding sequence is TGTGCCAGTAGTTCGCAGGGAGGAGGCTCCTACGAGCAGTACTTC.

The chain joins TRBV5-6 to TRBJ2-3; D not resolved. V lost 0 bases, J lost 2 bases, and 10 bases lay in between. There are 15 residues in the CDR3. Per germline, CDR1 SGHDT and CDR2 YYEEEE. The CDR3 here is CASSLGSIITDTQYF. The CDR3 DNA sequence: TGTGCCAGCAGCTTGGGTAGCATTATCACAGATACGCAGTATTTT.

The gene calls are TRBV12-5 and TRBJ2-5; 8 positions agree with TRBD1. Germline V CDR1 and CDR2: LGHNT, FRNRAP. The length of the CDR3 is 14 residues. V lost 5 bases to trimming and J lost 5 bases; unmatched junction nucleotides: 7. Here the CDR3 reads CASGLGQGKETQYF. For the CDR3, the DNA is TGTGCTAGTGGTCTCGGACAGGGAAAGGAGACCCAGTACTTC.

This clone was detected a few times. The chain combines TRBV27 with TRBJ1-4, with D uncertain. The CDR3 is 15 amino acids. CDR1 is MNHEY and CDR2 is SMNVEV in the germline V gene (reference sequence). V lost 6 bases, J lost 0 bases, and 11 bases lay in between. The CDR3 sequence is CASSQTSATNEKLFF. For the CDR3, the DNA is TGTGCCAGCAGCCAAACAAGCGCAACTAATGAAAAACTGTTTTTT.

The chain links TRBV3-1 (or the pseudogene TRBV3-2) to TRBJ1-5; D is uncertain. V lost 6 bases and J 0 bases, leaving 3 bases between the germline ends. This CDR3 has 12 residues. Germline values: CDR1 LGHDT, CDR2 YNNKEL (reference sequence). The CDR3 sequence: CASSYSNQPQHF. The CDR3 DNA follows: TGTGCCAGCAGTTATAGCAATCAGCCCCAGCATTTT.

This chain links TRBV9 with TRBJ1-6; D might be TRBD1 (5 bases). V shed 1 base and J shed 7 bases, with 12 bases lying between them. Looked up from germline, CDR1 is SGDLS and CDR2 is YYNGEE. The CDR3 length is 15 residues. The CDR3 loop is CASSVQGGSNSPLHF. The CDR3 DNA follows: TGTGCCAGCAGCGTACAGGGAGGCTCAAATTCACCCCTCCACTTT.

The V and J genes are TRBV10-1 and TRBJ2-1; TRBD1 is a possible D gene (6 bases). This CDR3 contains 15 residues. V was pared by 10 bases and J by 0 bases, with 16 bases between. Germline loops: CDR1 WNHNN, CDR2 SYGVQD (reference sequence). The chain's CDR3 is CANAQGPSSYNEQFF. The CDR3 region has the DNA TGCGCCAACGCACAGGGCCCTAGCTCCTACAATGAGCAGTTCTTC.

About this clone itself: No DNA is shown, since the ends of the CDR3 on it are uncertain; the CDR3 is the one TCRdb lists. The chain recombines TRBV6-4 with TRBJ1-1; TRBD1 is the table's D call, not checked against the DNA. The germline gives CDR1 MRHNA, CDR2 SNTAGT. The CDR3 adds up to 14 amino acids, both ends counted. The chain's CDR3 is CARRSFLWTRQAFF.

In its sample, this clone was seen a few times. The J gene is TRBJ1-3, the V gene TRBV3-1 (or the pseudogene TRBV3-2), with no clear D. Trimming took 2 bases from V and 8 from J, leaving 10 bases between them. This CDR3 is built from 13 residues. Germline lookup yields CDR1 LGHDT and CDR2 YNNKEL (reference sequence). The chain's CDR3 is CASSQSSSDTIYF. The CDR3 region has the DNA TGTGCCAGCAGCCAATCGTCCTCTGACACCATATATTTT.

The V gene is TRBV6-5, the J gene TRBJ1-6; D unclear. Between the trimmed V and J ends, which lost 0 bases and 4 bases, there was a span of 10 bases. The CDR3 runs to 16 residues. The V gene's germline CDR1 is MNHEY and CDR2 SVGAGI. The CDR3 sequence is CASSYSTGKYNSPLHF. CDR3 bases: TGTGCCAGCAGTTACTCTACCGGGAAGTATAATTCACCCCTCCACTTT.